The next 29 T cell receptor beta chains were all read from a single sample in a study of CXCR3-negative and CXCR3-positive naive CD8 T cells. With UMI labels, 5' RACE was used to prepare the TRB cDNA libraries. TCRdb re-called the 5' RACE reads and shows each CDR3 protein once, DNA omitted. This sample contains roughly 40,000 distinct CDR3 sequences. Sequencing input: naive CXCR3- CD8+ T cells from blood. This sample's subset: CD45RO-CCR7+CD27+CD95- naive CD8+ T cells lacking CXCR3 (TNR3-). The source of these receptors is a human donor in good health. Some clones in this sample may be carry-over from other donors' samples.

V and J are TRBV7-9 and TRBJ1-1; TCRdb proposes TRBD1, but this gene call is untestable without DNA. The CDR3 totals 15 residues. Germline lookup yields CDR1 SEHNR and CDR2 FQNEAQ (reference sequence). The chain's CDR3 is CASSSWGTENTEAFF. The variable domain in full, completed from reference TRBV7-9 and TRBJ1-1, reads DTGVSQNPRHKITKRGQNVTFRCDPISEHNRLYWYRQTLGQGPEFLTYFQNEAQLEKSRLLSDRFSAERPKGSFSTLEIQRTEQGDSAMYLCASSSWGTENTEAFFGQGTRLTVV.

In terms of frequency, this clonotype is medium-sized. The chain is built from TRBV29-1 and TRBJ2-5. The V gene's germline CDR1 is SQVTM and CDR2 ANQGSEA. This CDR3 spans 12 amino acids. CDR3 sequence reads: CSVLMGQETQYF.

The V and J genes are TRBV7-9 and TRBJ2-5; the D call of TRBD2 rests on TCRdb alone, since no DNA is present to check it. In germline, CDR1 is SEHNR, CDR2 FQNEAQ (reference sequence). The CDR3 is 15 residues long. The chain's CDR3 is CASSQLAGAQETQYF.

CDR3 amino acids: CSVEQGLSYEQYF. The rearrangement uses TRBV29-1 and TRBJ2-7; lacking DNA, the TRBD2 call made by TCRdb goes unchecked. The CDR3 loop spans 13 amino acids. Germline loops: CDR1 SQVTM, CDR2 ANQGSEA.

V gene TRBV10-3 combines with J gene TRBJ2-5; the TRBD2 assignment by TCRdb is unverifiable without DNA. The CDR3 is 14 amino acids. Per the germline V gene, CDR1 is ENHRY and CDR2 is SYGVKD. The CDR3 spells CATYGTSGEETQYF.

This rearrangement joins TRBV2 to TRBJ2-7; the D call of TRBD1 rests on TCRdb alone, since no DNA is present to check it. Germline V gene sequence: CDR1 SNHLY, CDR2 FYNNEI. The CDR3 is made up of 15 amino acids. The CDR3 spells CASRTAGTEINEQYF.

The gene calls are TRBV29-1 and TRBJ2-7; TCRdb's assignment of TRBD1 cannot be checked, as there is no DNA. From germline, CDR1 is SQVTM and CDR2 ANQGSEA. CDR3 length: 12 residues. CDR3 residues: CSVEATGLEQYF.

The chain couples TRBV12-3 or TRBV12-4 to TRBJ2-5; TCRdb selects TRBD1, and the lack of DNA leaves this call unchecked. This CDR3 has 15 residues. The CDR3 sequence: CASSSPGQGRETQYF.

The chain uses TRBV5-6 and TRBJ1-1; TCRdb's D call, TRBD1, is unchecked because there is no DNA. The germline gives CDR1 SGHDT, CDR2 YYEEEE. The CDR3 covers 15 residues. CDR3 region: CASSFSGTGLKEAFF.

This chain joins TRBV29-1 and TRBJ2-1; TCRdb lists TRBD1, though no DNA is available to test this call. CDR1 SQVTM and CDR2 ANQGSEA come from the germline V gene. CDR3 length: 13 residues. The CDR3 region is CSACSWASNEQFF.

This clonotype is called medium-sized based on its frequency. The chain couples TRBV20-1 to TRBJ2-5; lacking DNA, the TRBD2 call made by TCRdb goes unchecked. From germline, CDR1 is DFQATT and CDR2 SNEGSKA (reference sequence). The CDR3 is made up of 14 amino acids. CDR3 protein: CSARSGGAAETQYF.

The chain uses TRBV27 and TRBJ2-5; TCRdb gives TRBD1 as the D gene, but with no DNA this cannot be confirmed. CDR3 length equals 13 residues. CDR1 and CDR2 (germline): MNHEY, SMNVEV (reference sequence). The CDR3: CASSPGGAETQYF.

The V and J genes are TRBV6-5 and TRBJ2-3; TCRdb calls TRBD2, which cannot be checked without DNA. Germline CDR1 reads MNHEY; CDR2 reads SVGAGI. The CDR3 length is 16 residues. CDR3 amino acids: CASSQRLAGVLWTQYF.

The chain joins TRBV6-2 or TRBV6-3 to TRBJ2-4; there is no DNA to check the TCRdb D call of TRBD2. Looked up from germline, CDR1 is MNHEY and CDR2 is SVGEGT. The CDR3 is 18 residues long. The CDR3 spells CASSLSGGPARDKNIQYF.

CDR3 amino acids: CASSYLTRGDEQFF. V gene TRBV6-2 or TRBV6-3 combines with J gene TRBJ2-1; TCRdb's assignment of TRBD1 cannot be checked, as there is no DNA. CDR1 and CDR2 (germline): MNHEY, SVGEGT. The CDR3 sequence is 14 residues long.

The genes are TRBV28 and TRBJ2-2; TCRdb lists TRBD2, though no DNA is available to test this call. The CDR3 extends over 14 amino acids. The germline V gene encodes CDR1 MDHEN and CDR2 SYDVKM. The CDR3 region is CASRPGTSTGELFF.

The V and J genes are TRBV29-1 and TRBJ2-7; no DNA is available, so the TRBD1 call from TCRdb remains unchecked. This CDR3 spans 16 amino acids. The V gene's germline CDR1 is SQVTM and CDR2 ANQGSEA. The CDR3 here is CSVEVRRTAHSYEQYF.

This chain connects TRBV6-6 to TRBJ2-1; no DNA is available, so the TRBD1 call from TCRdb remains unchecked. Germline V CDR1 and CDR2: MNHNY, SVGAGI (reference sequence). The CDR3 is 16 amino acids. CDR3 residues: CASSPTGTTSYNEQFF.

This chain joins TRBV27 and TRBJ2-5; with no DNA, the TCRdb D assignment of TRBD1 cannot be verified. The CDR3 sequence is 14 residues long. CDR1 and CDR2 from the germline V gene are MNHEY and SMNVEV (reference sequence). CDR3 amino acids: CASSSGLGLVTQYF.

The V gene is TRBV4-3, the J gene TRBJ2-7; the TCRdb call, TRBD1, lacks DNA for checking. Germline assignment: CDR1 LGHNA and CDR2 YSLEER. The CDR3 totals 16 residues. The CDR3 here is CASSQDLSAPSYEQYF.

In terms of frequency, this clonotype is medium-sized. V usage is TRBV30 and J usage is TRBJ2-3; TCRdb's assignment of TRBD1 cannot be checked, as there is no DNA. Germline V gene data show CDR1 as GTSNPN and CDR2 as SVGIG (reference sequence). The CDR3 contains 15 residues. The CDR3 region is CAWRGRDICTDTQYF.

The chain has TRBV29-1 and TRBJ2-3; lacking DNA, the TRBD2 call made by TCRdb goes unchecked. CDR3 length: 15 amino acids. Germline CDR1 reads SQVTM; CDR2 reads ANQGSEA. The CDR3 here is CSGDWAGGLTDTQYF.

V usage is TRBV29-1 and J usage is TRBJ1-1; TCRdb lists TRBD1, though no DNA is available to test this call. Germline V CDR1 and CDR2: SQVTM, ANQGSEA. CDR3 length equals 13 residues. CDR3 amino acids: CSVRQGEYTEAFF.

The chain combines TRBV11-2 with TRBJ1-2; the TCRdb call, TRBD1, lacks DNA for checking. Germline CDR1 is SGHAT and CDR2 is FQNNGV. CDR3 length equals 23 residues. CDR3: CASSQHPGTGMGFEGADTYGYTF.

The chain links TRBV5-1 to TRBJ2-1. Germline loops: CDR1 SGHRS, CDR2 YFSETQ. CDR3 length: 14 residues. The CDR3 loop is CASSENQEYNEQFF.

This chain uses TRBV4-2 with TRBJ1-1; no DNA is available, so the TRBD1 call from TCRdb remains unchecked. Germline CDR1 reads LGHNA; CDR2 reads YNFKEQ. CDR3 length: 17 residues. CDR3 amino acids: CASSQDEWGVSTTEAFF.

V is TRBV27 and J is TRBJ1-2; there is no DNA to check the TCRdb D call of TRBD1. Germline V gene sequence: CDR1 MNHEY, CDR2 SMNVEV (reference sequence). The CDR3 sequence is 17 residues long. This CDR3 reads CASSYITRTQAYYGYTF.

The rearrangement joins TRBV6-1 to TRBJ2-3; the TRBD2 assignment by TCRdb is unverifiable without DNA. The CDR3 contains 15 residues. Germline V lookup: CDR1 MNHNS, CDR2 SASEGT. The CDR3 protein is CASSELSGSTDTQYF.

Frequency places this clonotype as medium-sized. This chain joins TRBV28 and TRBJ2-7; TCRdb names TRBD1, which stays unverified in the absence of DNA. The V gene's germline CDR1 is MDHEN and CDR2 SYDVKM. CDR3 length: 15 amino acids. CDR3 protein: CASILSLGNVYEQYF.